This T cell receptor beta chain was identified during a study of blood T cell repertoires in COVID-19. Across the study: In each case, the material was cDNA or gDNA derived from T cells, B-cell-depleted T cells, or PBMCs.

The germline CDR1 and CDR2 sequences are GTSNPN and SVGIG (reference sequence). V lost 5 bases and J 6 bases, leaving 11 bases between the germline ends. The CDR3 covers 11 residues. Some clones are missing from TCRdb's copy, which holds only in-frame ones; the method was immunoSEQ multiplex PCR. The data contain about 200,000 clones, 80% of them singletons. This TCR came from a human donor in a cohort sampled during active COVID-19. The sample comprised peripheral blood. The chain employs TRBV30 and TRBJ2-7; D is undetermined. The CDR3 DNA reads TGTGCCTGGGAAAAAGTCAGCGAGCAGTACTTC. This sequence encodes CAWEKVSEQYF.